These 6 T cell receptor beta chains were sequenced from one sample in a study of T cell changes during pregnancy in multiple sclerosis. Clones were read by immunoSEQ multiplex PCR, and TCRdb kept only the in-frame ones, dropping some. The sample contains about 93,000 clones, approximately 90% of which appear only once. Source: peripheral blood, taken before pregnancy. The source of these receptors is a female donor with multiple sclerosis, enrolled in a pregnancy study.

This chain uses TRBV19 with TRBJ1-6, with D unresolved. CDR1 and CDR2 (germline): LNHDA, SQIVND (reference sequence). CDR3 length equals 16 residues. V lost 4 bases and J 5 bases, leaving 15 bases between the germline ends. This CDR3 is CASSTHRGRDNSPLHF. CDR3 bases: TGTGCCAGTAGTACCCACAGAGGGAGGGATAATTCACCCCTCCACTTT. Full variable domain (missing parts from reference TRBV19 and TRBJ1-6): DGGITQSPKYLFRKEGQNVTLSCEQNLNHDAMYWYRQDPGQGLRLIYYSQIVNDFQKGDIAEGYSVSREKKESFPLTVTSAQKNPTAFYLCASSTHRGRDNSPLHFGNGTRLTVT.

This clone was detected once. This chain uses TRBV10-3 with TRBJ1-1; perhaps TRBD1 as D (6 bases). The CDR3 runs 14 residues. Germline values: CDR1 ENHRY, CDR2 SYGVKD. Between the trimmed V and J ends, which lost 7 bases and 4 bases, there was a span of 16 bases. This chain's CDR3 is CAIKTGSRGTEAFF. As DNA, the CDR3 is TGTGCCATCAAAACAGGGAGCCGTGGCACTGAAGCTTTCTTT.

The chain employs TRBV9 and TRBJ2-7; tentative D call: TRBD1 (5 bases). With 3 bases removed from V and 3 bases from J, the gap between germline ends came to 10 bases. The CDR3 consists of 13 residues. CDR1 and CDR2 from the germline V gene are SGDLS and YYNGEE. CDR3 coding DNA: TGTGCCAGCAGCGCTGACAGTTTCTACGAGCAGTACTTC. As protein: CASSADSFYEQYF.

J is TRBJ1-2 and V is TRBV7-8; 11 nucleotides match TRBD1. This CDR3 is 17 amino acids long. J lost 7 bases, V lost 3 bases, and 13 bases had no gene match. Germline CDR1 is SGHVS and CDR2 is FQNEAQ. The CDR3 region is CASSFTRTGGSVGGYTF. DNA for the CDR3: TGTGCCAGCAGCTTTACCAGGACAGGGGGCTCTGTAGGTGGCTACACCTTC.

This chain links TRBV7-9 with TRBJ1-2, with D possibly matching TRBD1 (5 bases). Germline V gene data show CDR1 as SEHNR and CDR2 as FQNEAQ (reference sequence). With 5 bases removed from V and 4 bases from J, the gap between germline ends came to 14 bases. The CDR3 has 14 amino acids. CDR3 loop: CASSPSGGGYGYTF. The CDR3 DNA reads TGTGCCAGCAGCCCCTCGGGGGGAGGCTATGGCTACACCTTC.

The V gene is TRBV28, the J gene TRBJ1-5; the D is unclear. Germline V gene sequence: CDR1 MDHEN, CDR2 SYDVKM. V lost 5 bases, J lost 2 bases, and 13 bases lay in between. The CDR3 covers 15 residues. The CDR3 spells CASSPRGYRNQPQHF. In DNA, the CDR3 is TGTGCCAGCAGTCCTCGAGGGTATCGCAATCAGCCCCAGCATTTT.